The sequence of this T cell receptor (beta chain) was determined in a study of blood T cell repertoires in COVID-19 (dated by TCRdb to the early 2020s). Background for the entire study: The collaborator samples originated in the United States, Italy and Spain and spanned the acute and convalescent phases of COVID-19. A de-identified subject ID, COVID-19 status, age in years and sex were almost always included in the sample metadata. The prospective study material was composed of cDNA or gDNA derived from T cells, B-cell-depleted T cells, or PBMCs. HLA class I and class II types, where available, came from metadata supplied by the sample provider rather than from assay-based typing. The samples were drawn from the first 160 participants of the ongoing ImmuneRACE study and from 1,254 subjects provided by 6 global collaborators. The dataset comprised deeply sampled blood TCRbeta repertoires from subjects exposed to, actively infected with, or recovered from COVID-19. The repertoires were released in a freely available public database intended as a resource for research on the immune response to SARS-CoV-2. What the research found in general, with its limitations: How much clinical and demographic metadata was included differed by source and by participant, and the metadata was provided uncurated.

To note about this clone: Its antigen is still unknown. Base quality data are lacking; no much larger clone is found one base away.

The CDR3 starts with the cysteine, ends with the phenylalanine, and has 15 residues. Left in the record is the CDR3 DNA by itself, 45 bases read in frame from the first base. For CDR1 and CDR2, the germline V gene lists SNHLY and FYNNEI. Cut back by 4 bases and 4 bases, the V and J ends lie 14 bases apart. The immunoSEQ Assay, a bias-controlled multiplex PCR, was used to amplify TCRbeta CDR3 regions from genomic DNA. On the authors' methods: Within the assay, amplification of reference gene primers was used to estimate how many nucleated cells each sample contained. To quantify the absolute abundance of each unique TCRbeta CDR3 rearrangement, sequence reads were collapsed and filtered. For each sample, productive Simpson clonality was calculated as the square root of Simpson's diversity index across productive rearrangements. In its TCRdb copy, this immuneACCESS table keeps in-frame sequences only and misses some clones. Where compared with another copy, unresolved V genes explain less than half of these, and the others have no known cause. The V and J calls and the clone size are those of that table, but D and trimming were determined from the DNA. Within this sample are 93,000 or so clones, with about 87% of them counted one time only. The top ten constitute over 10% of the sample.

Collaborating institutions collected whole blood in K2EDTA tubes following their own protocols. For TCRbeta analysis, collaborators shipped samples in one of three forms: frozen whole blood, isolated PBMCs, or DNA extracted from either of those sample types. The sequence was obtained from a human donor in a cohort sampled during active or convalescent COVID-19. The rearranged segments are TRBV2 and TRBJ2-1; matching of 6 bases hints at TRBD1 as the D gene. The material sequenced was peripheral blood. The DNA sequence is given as TGTGCCAGCAGTGGCCTGGACAGAGAATACAATGAGCAGTTCTTC. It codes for CASSGLDREYNEQFF.